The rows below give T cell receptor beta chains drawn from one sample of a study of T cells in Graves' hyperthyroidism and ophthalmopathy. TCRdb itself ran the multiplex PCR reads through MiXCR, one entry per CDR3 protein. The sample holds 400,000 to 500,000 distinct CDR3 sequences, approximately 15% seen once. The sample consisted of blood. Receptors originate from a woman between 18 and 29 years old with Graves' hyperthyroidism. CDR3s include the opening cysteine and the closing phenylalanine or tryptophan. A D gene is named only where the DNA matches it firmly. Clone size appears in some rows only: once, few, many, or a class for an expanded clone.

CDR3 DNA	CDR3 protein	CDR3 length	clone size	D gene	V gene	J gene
TGTGCCAGCTCCCGGAGCGGGCACGAGCAGTACTTC	CASSRSGHEQYF	12	many	NA	TRBV11-1	TRBJ2-7
TGTGCTAGTGGTTTCTCCGGGACAGACAATCAGCCCCAGCATTTT	CASGFSGTDNQPQHF	15	many	TRBD1	TRBV12-5	TRBJ1-5
TGTGCCAGCAGCCAACGTGACAGGGGCACAGATACGCAGTATTTT	CASSQRDRGTDTQYF	15	few	TRBD1	TRBV4-2	TRBJ2-3
TGTGCCAGCAGCTTAGAGCGAGCAGATACGCAGTATTTT	CASSLERADTQYF	13	many	NA	TRBV11-1	TRBJ2-3
TGTGCCATCAGTGACTGGGGGGATGGCTACACCTTC	CAISDWGDGYTF	12	many	NA	TRBV10-3	TRBJ1-2
TGTGCCAGCAGTGTGTCTAGCGGGACCTCCTACAATGAGCAGTTCTTC	CASSVSSGTSYNEQFF	16	NA	TRBD2	TRBV27	TRBJ2-1
TGTGCCGCCCACGGTCCGACAGTGAACACTGAAGCTTTCTTT	CAAHGPTVNTEAFF	14	many	NA	TRBV10-3	TRBJ1-1
TGTGCCAGCAGCCAAGGAGGAGGGATTGGTGGCTACACCTTC	CASSQGGGIGGYTF	14	many	NA	TRBV14	TRBJ1-2
TGTGCCTGGAGACAAGGGGGAGTTTCACCCCTCCACTTT	CAWRQGGVSPLHF	13	many	NA	TRBV30	TRBJ1-6
TGTGCCAGCAGTTCCGGACTGGGAGACTACGAGCAGTACTTC	CASSSGLGDYEQYF	14	many	NA	TRBV12-3/TRBV12-4	TRBJ2-7
TGTGCCACCAGTTCCAGCGGTAACAATGAGCAGTTCTTC	CATSSSGNNEQFF	13	many	NA	TRBV24-1	TRBJ2-1
TGTGCCAGCAGTTACTCAGAATCCCCCTACGAGCAGTACTTC	CASSYSESPYEQYF	14	NA	NA	TRBV6-2/TRBV6-3	TRBJ2-7
TGCGCCAGCAGCTTGGCCCCTAGAAGGACACTAAGCATTTACGAGCAGTACTTC	CASSLAPRRTLSIYEQYF	18	few	NA	TRBV5-1	TRBJ2-7
TGTGCCAGCAGCCGCCAGTCCGGTCCGGGCGCAGATACGCAGTATTTT	CASSRQSGPGADTQYF	16	many	NA	TRBV7-3	TRBJ2-3
TGTGCCAGCAGCTCCCAGAGGGGCTTAGCGGGAGGGTCCTACAATGAGCAGTTCTTC	CASSSQRGLAGGSYNEQFF	19	many	TRBD2	TRBV11-2	TRBJ2-1
TGTGCCAGCAGCCGCCTAGCGGGAGGCCTCACAGATACGCAGTATTTT	CASSRLAGGLTDTQYF	16	many	TRBD2	TRBV7-3	TRBJ2-3
TGCAGTGCTCCTCTAGCGGGAGGCTCAGATACGCAGTATTTT	CSAPLAGGSDTQYF	14	few	TRBD2	TRBV20-1	TRBJ2-3
TGTGCCAGCAGTTTCCAGTCCCCGGGCTACACCTTC	CASSFQSPGYTF	12	few	NA	TRBV25-1	TRBJ1-2
TGTGCCATTCAACAGGGTGCCTATGGCTACACCTTC	CAIQQGAYGYTF	12	NA	NA	TRBV12-3/TRBV12-4	TRBJ1-2
TGTGCCAGCTCACCGCGGTTCACTAGCGAAAACAATGAGCAGTTCTTC	CASSPRFTSENNEQFF	16	many	TRBD2	TRBV18	TRBJ2-1
TGTGCCATCACCGTGGAAGCGGGTTCGATCTACGAGCAGTACTTC	CAITVEAGSIYEQYF	15	many	NA	TRBV10-3	TRBJ2-7
TGTGCCAGCAGTTTTTGGGACAGGACATTACAAACCTACAATGAGCAGTTCTTC	CASSFWDRTLQTYNEQFF	18	many	TRBD1	TRBV12-3/TRBV12-4	TRBJ2-1
TGTGCCAGCAGCCCCCGGGACAGGGTTCGTGCTACGCAGTATTTT	CASSPRDRVRATQYF	15	NA	TRBD1	TRBV11-1	TRBJ2-3
TGTGCCAGCAGTACTGGACCCTTATACACCTTC	CASSTGPLYTF	11	NA	NA	TRBV6-1	TRBJ1-2
TGCGCCAGCAGCCAAGATGTTAGGGACAATGAGCAGTTCTTC	CASSQDVRDNEQFF	14	NA	NA	TRBV4-1	TRBJ2-1
TGCAGTGAGGGGGGACAGGGGGTCAATGAGCAGTTCTTC	CSEGGQGVNEQFF	13	many	TRBD1	TRBV20-1	TRBJ2-1
TGTGCCAGCAGTTTAGGGACAGGGGGTCATGGCTACACCTTC	CASSLGTGGHGYTF	14	NA	TRBD1	TRBV27	TRBJ1-2
TGCGCCAGCAGCTTGGAAGGCAGGGAGCTGTTTTTT	CASSLEGRELFF	12	NA	NA	TRBV5-1	TRBJ2-2
TGCGCCAGCAGCCAAGATCGCCGGACTAGCGGGGGATACAATGAGCAGTTCTTC	CASSQDRRTSGGYNEQFF	18	many	TRBD2	TRBV4-1	TRBJ2-1